The next 27 T cell receptor beta chains were all read from a single sample in a study of T cell repertoires and HLA-DP antigens. The antigens for these receptors are not known. Only in-frame clones appear in the TCRdb table, and some are missing; sequencing was by immunoSEQ multiplex PCR. The sample has approximately 90,000 clones, around 86% seen once. The sample was CD4+ T cells from PBMCs. Source of these receptors: a man aged 45 to 65 in good health and CMV-seronegative.

V usage is TRBV28 and J usage is TRBJ1-3; 8 nucleotides line up with TRBD1. The CDR3 is 18 residues long. Losses at the gene ends were 5 bases for V and 3 bases for J; bases not matched to a gene: 15. Germline CDR1 is MDHEN and CDR2 is SYDVKM. DNA for the CDR3: TGTGCCAGCAGTGATGGACAGGGAACCTCGGGTTTTGGAAACACCATATATTTT. It translates to CASSDGQGTSGFGNTIYF.

The chain employs TRBV6-4 and TRBJ2-2; 10 nucleotides match TRBD2. The germline V gene has CDR1 MRHNA and CDR2 SNTAGT. J gave up 5 bases and V 5 bases, and 8 bases lay outside the gene matches. The CDR3 is 16 residues long. The CDR3 here is CASSYEAGGYTGELFF. The CDR3 nucleotides are TGTGCCAGCAGTTACGAAGCGGGAGGGTATACCGGGGAGCTGTTTTTT.

V gene TRBV11-3 combines with J gene TRBJ2-1, with 12 bases lining up with TRBD2. V was pared by 5 bases and J by 6 bases, with 14 bases of the junction left unmatched. Germline lookup yields CDR1 SGHNT and CDR2 YENEEA. The CDR3 runs to 18 residues. In DNA, the CDR3 is TGTGCCAGCAGCCTTGAGACTCGGACTAGCGGGGCCTCCAATGAGCAGTTCTTC. This encodes CASSLETRTSGASNEQFF.

This chain uses TRBV15 with TRBJ2-2; unclear D gene. With 6 bases removed from V and 3 bases from J, the gap between germline ends came to 17 bases. The CDR3 is made up of 16 amino acids. Germline V gene lookup returns CDR1 LNHNV and CDR2 YYDKDF (reference sequence). The CDR3 here is CATSGFGVKDTGELFF. The CDR3 DNA reads TGTGCCACCAGTGGTTTTGGGGTTAAGGACACCGGGGAGCTGTTTTTT.

The table lists this clone with a few counts. The CDR3 nucleotides read TGTGCCTGGAGGGGGACAGGGATGTCCTACGAGCAGTACTTC. The encoded protein is CAWRGTGMSYEQYF. This chain connects TRBV30 to TRBJ2-7, with 9 bases that match TRBD1. The CDR3 consists of 14 residues. Germline loops: CDR1 GTSNPN, CDR2 SVGIG (reference sequence). V was clipped by 3 bases and J by 1 base; unmatched bases: 4.

The rearrangement joins TRBV5-1 to TRBJ1-5; TRBD1 is a possible D gene (6 bases). Germline assignment: CDR1 SGHRS and CDR2 YFSETQ. This CDR3 has 18 residues. V was pared by 4 bases and J by 0 bases, with 20 bases between. The CDR3 bases are TGCGCCAGCAGCCTACGAGCGAGGACAGAGTATAGCAATCAGCCCCAGCATTTT. Translation: CASSLRARTEYSNQPQHF.

Remarks on this clone: An end of the junction does not agree with germline; a read error may underlie this. The V call is TRBV30, the J call TRBJ1-6; D is uncertain. Germline CDR1 GTSNPN, CDR2 SVGIG (reference sequence). The CDR3 has 13 residues. The CDR3 region has the DNA TGTGCCTGGAGTCCCAGGACCTCGACGACCCTGAACTTT. Translated, it gives CAWSPRTSTTLNF.

This clone was recorded once. The chain recombines TRBV5-1 with TRBJ1-5; D unclear. The CDR3 has 15 residues. V was cut by 4 bases and J by 0 bases, with 11 bases left in between. In germline, CDR1 is SGHRS, CDR2 YFSETQ. The chain's CDR3 is CASSPRPDSNQPQHF. CDR3 coding DNA: TGCGCCAGCAGCCCCAGACCGGATAGCAATCAGCCCCAGCATTTT.

This clone occurred once. CDR3 nucleotide sequence: TGTGCCACCAGCAGAGATTCGGGAAGCTCCTACGAGCAGTACTTC. It is translated as CATSRDSGSSYEQYF. This sequence joins TRBV15 and TRBJ2-7; tentative D call: TRBD2 (5 bases). There are 15 residues in the CDR3. Germline CDR1 reads LNHNV; CDR2 reads YYDKDF (reference sequence). V was trimmed by 0 bases and J by 0 bases, leaving 9 bases between them. The whole variable domain, remainder taken from reference TRBV15 and TRBJ2-7, is DAMVIQNPRYQVTQFGKPVTLSCSQTLNHNVMYWYQQKSSQAPKLLFHYYDKDFNNEADTPDNFQSRRPNTSFCFLDIRSPGLGDTAMYLCATSRDSGSSYEQYFGPGTRLTVT.

The V gene is TRBV14, the J gene TRBJ1-2; TRBD1 aligns across 7 bases. The ends lost 1 base at V and 8 bases at J; junction bases unmatched: 10. Germline CDR1 SGHDN, CDR2 FVKESK. The CDR3 spans 15 residues. CDR3 nucleotides: TGTGCCAGCAGCCAAGGACAGGGAAGAAGCTTGGGCTACACCTTC. It yields the protein CASSQGQGRSLGYTF. The full variable domain, completed using reference TRBV14 and TRBJ1-2, is EAGVTQFPSHSVIEKGQTVTLRCDPISGHDNLYWYRRVMGKEIKFLLHFVKESKQDESGMPNNRFLAERTGGTYSTLKVQPAELEDSGVYFCASSQGQGRSLGYTFGSGTRLTVV.

The rearrangement links TRBV14 to TRBJ1-2; D is unresolved. With 1 base removed from V and 13 bases from J, the gap between germline ends came to 16 bases. CDR1 and CDR2 (germline): SGHDN, FVKESK. The length of the CDR3 is 13 residues. CDR3 nucleotides: TGTGCCAGCAGCCAAGTGGTAGGCCCGCCGGGCACCTTC. This codes for CASSQVVGPPGTF.

The rearrangement uses TRBV6-1 and TRBJ2-1; 12 bases align to TRBD2. The CDR3 consists of 13 residues. V was clipped by 8 bases and J by 7 bases; unmatched bases: 3. Germline V CDR1 and CDR2: MNHNS, SASEGT. CDR3 region: CASGLAGGNEQFF. CDR3 in DNA: TGTGCCAGCGGGCTAGCGGGAGGGAATGAGCAGTTCTTC.

This chain connects TRBV9 to TRBJ1-1, with 7 bases lining up with TRBD1. J lost 4 bases, V lost 0 bases, and 6 bases had no gene match. The length of the CDR3 is 15 residues. Per the germline V gene, CDR1 is SGDLS and CDR2 is YYNGEE. In DNA, the CDR3 is TGTGCCAGCAGCGTAGCAGGGGGGAAGGGCACTGAAGCTTTCTTT. Amino acid sequence: CASSVAGGKGTEAFF.

This clone has only one observation. The chain couples TRBV5-1 to TRBJ1-5, with 8 bases lining up with TRBD1. The CDR3 has 16 residues. Germline V gives CDR1 SGHRS, CDR2 YFSETQ. After removal of 2 bases from V and 3 bases from J, the junction contained 7 bases not matched to a gene. The CDR3 is CASSLNWTGFNQPQHF. The CDR3 DNA reads TGCGCCAGCAGCTTAAATTGGACAGGGTTCAATCAGCCCCAGCATTTT.

The chain recombines TRBV7-2 with TRBJ2-4; 13 bases are a match to TRBD2. Trimming at V came to 0 bases and at J to 1 base, leaving 6 bases not matched to a gene. Germline V gene sequence: CDR1 SGHTA, CDR2 FQGNSA. The CDR3 spans 19 residues. The CDR3 bases are TGTGCCAGCAGCTTAGCGTGGACTAGCGGGAGAGGTGCCAAAAACATTCAGTACTTC. Translating it yields CASSLAWTSGRGAKNIQYF.

V gene TRBV28 combines with J gene TRBJ2-3; D might be TRBD2 (6 bases). Trimming left V 7 bases short and J 3 bases short, with 17 bases between. Germline values: CDR1 MDHEN, CDR2 SYDVKM. The CDR3 is made up of 15 amino acids. CDR3 sequence: CASINAGSGTDTQYF. The CDR3 DNA follows: TGTGCCAGCATCAATGCCGGGAGCGGGACAGATACGCAGTATTTT.

In this sample, this clone turned up once. The J gene is TRBJ2-3, the V gene TRBV19, with a weak D call TRBD1 (5 bases). From germline, CDR1 is LNHDA and CDR2 SQIVND (reference sequence). V was pared by 0 bases and J by 0 bases, with 10 bases between. The CDR3 has 16 amino acids. In DNA form, the CDR3 reads TGTGCCAGTAGTATAGATCAAGCAGGGAGCACAGATACGCAGTATTTT. Residues: CASSIDQAGSTDTQYF.

This chain joins TRBV28 and TRBJ2-3, with a weak D call TRBD1 (5 bases). V shed 4 bases and J shed 0 bases, with 8 bases lying between them. The CDR3 runs 14 residues. CDR1 and CDR2 (germline): MDHEN, SYDVKM. CDR3 in amino acids: CASSSQGSTDTQYF. The CDR3 nucleotides read TGTGCCAGCAGTTCGCAGGGAAGCACAGATACGCAGTATTTT.

With regard to this clone: Other DNA sequences in the sample encode the same CDR3. The DNA for the CDR3 is TGCGCCAGCAGCCAGCAGACAGGGGGCAGTGGAAACACCATATATTTT. Residues: CASSQQTGGSGNTIYF. The chain joins TRBV4-3 to TRBJ1-3; 10 bases are a match to TRBD1. This CDR3 is 16 amino acids long. Germline V gives CDR1 LGHNA, CDR2 YSLEER. With V trimmed by 3 bases and J by 3 bases, 5 bases remained unmatched.

CDR3 nucleotide sequence: TGTGCCAGCAGAAAGCCGCCGTACGAGCAGTACTTC. Amino acid sequence: CASRKPPYEQYF. This chain uses TRBV6-5 with TRBJ2-7; D is ambiguous. The ends were cut back, 6 bases at V and 4 bases at J, with 10 bases in the middle. Germline lookup yields CDR1 MNHEY and CDR2 SVGAGI. There are 12 residues in the CDR3.

This chain connects TRBV28 to TRBJ2-1, with 10 bases matching TRBD2. Germline V gene lookup returns CDR1 MDHEN and CDR2 SYDVKM. This CDR3 spans 16 amino acids. Trimming took 1 base from V and 7 from J; bases not matched to a gene: 7. The CDR3 nucleotides are TGTGCCAGCAGTTTATTGGCTAGCGGGAGTCTTAATGAGCAGTTCTTC. This codes for CASSLLASGSLNEQFF.

The V call is TRBV5-1, the J call TRBJ1-1; possible D gene TRBD1, 6 bases. CDR1 and CDR2 (germline): SGHRS, YFSETQ. Trimming pared 7 bases from V and 3 bases from J, leaving 19 bases between. The CDR3 runs to 15 residues. The CDR3 bases are TGCGCCAGCTATAATGCTCCAGGGGCGGACACTGAAGCTTTCTTT. Its protein is CASYNAPGADTEAFF. Supplemented by reference TRBV5-1 and TRBJ1-1, the full variable domain reads KAGVTQTPRYLIKTRGQQVTLSCSPISGHRSVSWYQQTPGQGLQFLFEYFSETQRNKGNFPGRFSGRQFSNSRSEMNVSTLELGDSALYLCASYNAPGADTEAFFGQGTRLTVV.

This sequence joins TRBV7-3 and TRBJ1-1; a weak D match, TRBD1 (6 bases). CDR1 is SGHTA, CDR2 FQGTGA, per germline. Deletions cut 3 bases from V and 1 base from J, with 12 bases between. The length of the CDR3 is 15 residues. The CDR3 sequence: CASSLAQGRNTEAFF. The CDR3 region has the DNA TGTGCCAGCAGCTTGGCACAGGGTAGGAACACTGAAGCTTTCTTT.

This chain uses TRBV9 with TRBJ2-4; possibly TRBD1 or TRBD2 for D (5 bases each). V shed 3 bases and J shed 0 bases, with 16 bases lying between them. The germline gives CDR1 SGDLS, CDR2 YYNGEE. The CDR3 sequence is 17 residues long. The CDR3 loop reads CASSATTGPLAKNIQYF. The CDR3 nucleotides read TGTGCCAGCAGCGCTACTACGGGGCCCCTAGCCAAAAACATTCAGTACTTC.

This chain links TRBV7-8 with TRBJ1-2, with TRBD1 matching over 9 bases. Germline CDR1 reads SGHVS; CDR2 reads FQNEAQ. V lost 6 bases and J lost 1; bases outside the gene matches: 3. CDR3 length: 14 residues. CDR3 in DNA: TGTGCCAGCAGTAGGGGACAGGGTAACTATGGCTACACCTTC. Protein sequence: CASSRGQGNYGYTF.

The CDR3 coding sequence is TGTGCCAGCAGTGCTCGGGTAGCGGGGATCGCCAATGAGCAGTTCTTC. It translates to CASSARVAGIANEQFF. The J gene is TRBJ2-1, the V gene TRBV2; 8 bases agree with TRBD2. This CDR3 has 16 residues. Trimming removed 4 bases from V and 6 bases from J; junction bases left unmatched: 11. Germline V gives CDR1 SNHLY, CDR2 FYNNEI.

There are a few counts of this clone. The chain has TRBV19 and TRBJ1-2; 7 positions match TRBD1. The CDR3 runs 15 residues. Losses at the gene ends were 7 bases for V and 2 bases for J; bases not matched to a gene: 10. Germline V gene sequence: CDR1 LNHDA, CDR2 SQIVND (reference sequence). CDR3 in amino acids: CASNFPGQMNYGYTF. As DNA, the CDR3 is TGTGCCAGTAATTTTCCGGGACAGATGAACTATGGCTACACCTTC.